These 26 T cell receptor beta chains share one sample of origin, sequenced in a study of lymphopenia after photon versus proton radiotherapy. Sequencing used immunoSEQ multiplex PCR; TCRdb keeps in-frame clones, though not all of them. This table has fewer than 25,000 clones, 80% to 90% appearing once. The sample in question was peripheral blood, obtained from a patient treated with photon-based radiotherapy. Receptor source: a woman between 50 and 59 years old with pancreatic cancer.

This sequence joins TRBV6-5 and TRBJ2-7, with TRBD1 identical over 7 bases. The germline gives CDR1 MNHEY, CDR2 SVGAGI. The junction had 7 bases not matched to a gene; V was cut back by 0 bases and J by 5 bases. CDR3 length equals 15 residues. The CDR3 loop reads CASSYSGQINDEQYF. DNA of the CDR3: TGTGCCAGCAGTTACTCGGGACAGATTAACGACGAGCAGTACTTC.

The chain recombines TRBV10-3 with TRBJ2-7; 15 bases agree with TRBD2. With V trimmed by 6 bases and J by 5 bases, 11 bases remained unmatched. Germline values: CDR1 ENHRY, CDR2 SYGVKD. The CDR3 covers 17 residues. CDR3 in DNA: TGTGCCATCAGCGGGACTAGCGGGAGGCTGACGAGGGACGAGCAGTACTTC. This translates into CAISGTSGRLTRDEQYF.

This chain uses TRBV27 with TRBJ2-1, with 7 bases fitting TRBD2. J gave up 0 bases and V 3 bases, and 2 bases lay outside the gene matches. This CDR3 has 15 amino acids. Germline V gene lookup returns CDR1 MNHEY and CDR2 SMNVEV (reference sequence). The CDR3 sequence is CASSLGGGSYNEQFF. The CDR3 DNA is TGTGCCAGCAGTTTGGGGGGGGGCTCCTACAATGAGCAGTTCTTC.

The chain uses TRBV14 and TRBJ2-2; the D is unclear. This CDR3 contains 15 residues. Trimming took 6 bases from V and 2 from J, leaving 13 bases between them. CDR1 is SGHDN, CDR2 FVKESK, per germline. CDR3 in amino acids: CASRPRRHNTGELFF. The CDR3 coding sequence is TGTGCCAGCAGGCCAAGAAGGCATAACACCGGGGAGCTGTTTTTT.

V and J are TRBV9 and TRBJ2-7, with D perhaps matching TRBD2 (5 bases). V lost 0 bases to trimming and J lost 3 bases, with 10 bases between them. Germline CDR1 reads SGDLS; CDR2 reads YYNGEE. This CDR3 spans 14 amino acids. The CDR3 coding sequence is TGTGCCAGCAGCGTAGAAGCCGGGGACTACGAGCAGTACTTC. Protein product: CASSVEAGDYEQYF.

The genes are TRBV30 and TRBJ1-1, with D possibly being TRBD1 (5 bases). The CDR3 has 14 amino acids. The V end was cut by 4 bases, the J end by 8 bases, with 20 bases between. Germline CDR1 GTSNPN, CDR2 SVGIG (reference sequence). As DNA, the CDR3 is TGTGCCTGGATGCCTCCGGGGCGGGCTCCCGAAGCTTTCTTT. Translating it yields CAWMPPGRAPEAFF.

This clone was detected only a few times. The CDR3 nucleotides are TGCGCCAGCAGCCTGGGGCCAGGGAGGTCGGCCGAGCAGTACTTC. Its translation: CASSLGPGRSAEQYF. The gene calls are TRBV4-3 and TRBJ2-7, with D possibly TRBD2 on 6 matching bases. V lost 4 bases to trimming and J lost 6 bases, with 19 bases between them. Germline V gene sequence: CDR1 LGHNA, CDR2 YSLEER. The CDR3 covers 15 residues.

The chain carries TRBV18 and TRBJ2-2; TRBD1 might be the D (6 bases). Trimming shortened V by 4 bases and J by 2 bases, and 11 bases separated the two germline ends. CDR1 is KGHSH and CDR2 is LQKENI in the germline V gene. This CDR3 comprises 15 residues. The CDR3 DNA sequence: TGTGCCAGCTCACTCGGACAGCCAAACACCGGGGAGCTGTTTTTT. It encodes CASSLGQPNTGELFF.

This chain connects TRBV6-1 to TRBJ2-3, with 9 bases that match TRBD1. Germline trimming cut 8 bases from V and 2 bases from J; bases unmatched to any gene: 8. The germline V gene encodes CDR1 MNHNS and CDR2 SASEGT. This CDR3 comprises 15 residues. The CDR3, as DNA: TGTGCCAGCCGTCTCGGGACAGGGCACACAGATACGCAGTATTTT. Translating gives CASRLGTGHTDTQYF.

The genes are TRBV9 and TRBJ2-3; 8 nucleotides line up with TRBD1. Germline V gene data show CDR1 as SGDLS and CDR2 as YYNGEE. The CDR3 runs to 13 residues. Trimming cost V 7 bases and J 2 bases; bases outside gene matches: 3. The DNA for the CDR3 is TGTGCCAGCGGGACAGGATACACAGATACGCAGTATTTT. It codes for CASGTGYTDTQYF.

The chain carries TRBV2 and TRBJ2-2, with 7 bases identical to TRBD1. In germline, CDR1 is SNHLY, CDR2 FYNNEI. V was clipped by 6 bases and J by 3 bases; unmatched bases: 7. This CDR3 comprises 15 residues. The CDR3 sequence: CASRRAGGDTGELFF. CDR3 sequence (DNA): TGTGCCAGCAGGAGGGCAGGGGGTGACACCGGGGAGCTGTTTTTT.

This clone was found once. The chain joins TRBV13 to TRBJ2-1; D unclear. The CDR3 consists of 18 residues. The V end was cut by 3 bases, the J end by 4 bases, with 22 bases between. CDR1 PRHDT and CDR2 FYEKMQ come from the germline V gene (reference sequence). The CDR3 sequence is CASSFDSTLPGAYNEQFF. DNA for the CDR3: TGTGCCAGCAGCTTCGACTCGACTCTCCCCGGAGCTTACAATGAGCAGTTCTTC. Using reference TRBV13 and TRBJ2-1 for the parts outside the CDR3, the full variable domain is AAGVIQSPRHLIKEKRETATLKCYPIPRHDTVYWYQQGPGQDPQFLISFYEKMQSDKGSIPDRFSAQQFSDYHSELNMSSLELGDSALYFCASSFDSTLPGAYNEQFFGPGTRLTVL.

V is TRBV10-2 and J is TRBJ2-7, with TRBD1 matching 9 bases. V lost 7 bases to trimming and J lost 5 bases; unmatched junction nucleotides: 9. The CDR3 consists of 14 residues. Germline V gene sequence: CDR1 WSHSY, CDR2 SAAADI. This CDR3 is CASTDPGQGHEQYF. As DNA, the CDR3 is TGCGCCAGCACCGACCCGGGACAGGGACACGAGCAGTACTTC.

This clone has a handful of counts. The chain joins TRBV9 to TRBJ2-2; D not resolved. CDR3 size: 13 residues. Trimming took 6 bases from V and 7 from J, leaving 13 bases between them. The germline V gene encodes CDR1 SGDLS and CDR2 YYNGEE. The CDR3 DNA reads as TGTGCCAGCACCGTGGGCGACGACGGGGAGCTGTTTTTT. Translated: CASTVGDDGELFF. Using reference TRBV9 and TRBJ2-2 for the parts outside the CDR3, the full variable domain is DSGVTQTPKHLITATGQRVTLRCSPRSGDLSVYWYQQSLDQGLQFLIQYYNGEERAKGNILERFSAQQFPDLHSELNLSSLELGDSALYFCASTVGDDGELFFGEGSRLTVL.

This chain connects TRBV19 to TRBJ1-1; 9 nucleotides match TRBD1. Germline loops: CDR1 LNHDA, CDR2 SQIVND (reference sequence). The V segment lost 7 bases and the J segment 4 bases; nucleotides outside the gene matches: 4. The CDR3 sequence is 13 residues long. The CDR3 nucleotides are TGTGCCAGTACCGACAGGGGGTTCACTGAAGCTTTCTTT. Its translation is CASTDRGFTEAFF.

The V call is TRBV19, the J call TRBJ1-5, with no clear D. The CDR3 contains 13 residues. From germline, CDR1 is LNHDA and CDR2 SQIVND (reference sequence). The ends were cut back, 6 bases at V and 3 bases at J, with 9 bases in the middle. CDR3 nucleotide sequence: TGTGCCAGTAGATTCGCGGTCAATCAGCCCCAGCATTTT. Its protein product is CASRFAVNQPQHF.

This chain joins TRBV4-2 and TRBJ1-1; D gene ambiguous. Trimming removed 3 bases from V and 3 bases from J, with 11 bases in between. Germline values: CDR1 LGHNA, CDR2 YNFKEQ. The CDR3 loop spans 14 amino acids. CDR3 DNA: TGTGCCAGCAGCCATGAGCGGAGGGACACTGAAGCTTTCTTT. This translates into CASSHERRDTEAFF.

The V call is TRBV5-4, the J call TRBJ1-1; TRBD1 is a possible D gene (5 bases). V was clipped by 4 bases and J by 0 bases, with 16 bases between them. Germline V gene lookup returns CDR1 SGHNT and CDR2 YYREEE (reference sequence). The CDR3 runs 16 residues. The CDR3 protein is CASSPKKGELNTEAFF. CDR3 coding DNA: TGTGCCAGCAGCCCGAAAAAAGGGGAATTGAACACTGAAGCTTTCTTT.

The V gene is TRBV5-1, the J gene TRBJ2-1; TRBD2 aligns across 14 bases. Unmatched junction bases numbered 7, after V lost 3 bases and J lost 8 bases. CDR1 is SGHRS, CDR2 YFSETQ, per germline. This CDR3 spans 16 amino acids. The CDR3 DNA follows: TGCGCCAGCAGCTCGACACCGGGACTAGCGGGGGATGAGCAGTTCTTC. Its translation is CASSSTPGLAGDEQFF.

The chain uses TRBV27 and TRBJ2-1; D is perhaps TRBD2 (5 bases). Germline V gene sequence: CDR1 MNHEY, CDR2 SMNVEV (reference sequence). The CDR3 sequence is 15 residues long. Deletions cut 3 bases from V and 5 bases from J, with 14 bases between. The CDR3 sequence is CASSLTRLPDNEQFF. The CDR3 DNA sequence: TGTGCCAGCAGTTTGACACGACTACCCGACAATGAGCAGTTCTTC.

This sequence joins TRBV28 and TRBJ2-2; D may be TRBD2 (5 bases). The germline V gene has CDR1 MDHEN and CDR2 SYDVKM. The CDR3 runs 15 residues. With 7 bases removed from V and 4 bases from J, the gap between germline ends came to 16 bases. This CDR3 reads CASTFSRAGTGELFF. The CDR3 DNA reads TGTGCCAGCACCTTCTCGAGGGCAGGCACCGGGGAGCTGTTTTTT.

The V gene is TRBV5-1, the J gene TRBJ1-4; D call uncertain. The V end lost 4 bases, the J end lost 7 bases, and 17 bases lay between the germline ends. CDR1 and CDR2 (germline): SGHRS, YFSETQ. The length of the CDR3 is 15 residues. The CDR3 nucleotides are TGCGCCAGCAGCCCTGACGAGGGAATAACTGAAAAACTGTTTTTT. It yields the protein CASSPDEGITEKLFF.

The V call is TRBV7-2, the J call TRBJ2-2; the D is unclear. V gave up 4 bases and J gave up 6 bases, with 12 bases separating them. The CDR3 totals 14 residues. Germline assignment: CDR1 SGHTA and CDR2 FQGNSA. Here the CDR3 DNA reads TGTGCCAGCAGCTCCCTCTGGGGATCCGGGGAGCTGTTTTTT. Translated: CASSSLWGSGELFF.

The V and J genes are TRBV7-2 and TRBJ1-1; maybe TRBD1 (6 bases). Germline V gene lookup returns CDR1 SGHTA and CDR2 FQGNSA. Trimming shortened V by 1 base and J by 5 bases, and 14 bases separated the two germline ends. The CDR3 length is 15 residues. CDR3 coding DNA: TGTGCCAGCAGCTTAGTTGCGGGGGCGCGGACTGAAGCTTTCTTT. Protein product: CASSLVAGARTEAFF.

This clone has more than one count but fewer than ten. The rearrangement links TRBV11-2 to TRBJ2-7, with D hard to call. Trimming pared 5 bases from V and 4 bases from J, leaving 9 bases between. Per germline, CDR1 SGHAT and CDR2 FQNNGV. The CDR3 contains 12 residues. The CDR3 DNA reads as TGTGCCAGCAGCGTCGCCGGGTACGAGCAGTACTTC. It encodes CASSVAGYEQYF.

J is TRBJ2-1 and V is TRBV28; D may be TRBD2 (6 bases). This CDR3 has 14 residues. Trimming stripped 6 bases from V and 10 bases from J, with 19 bases between. Germline CDR1 reads MDHEN; CDR2 reads SYDVKM. The CDR3 reads CASSPQLAQREQFF. CDR3 DNA: TGTGCCAGCAGCCCACAACTAGCCCAGAGAGAGCAGTTCTTC. The entire variable domain, with the rest obtained from reference TRBV28 and TRBJ2-1, is as follows: DVKVTQSSRYLVKRTGEKVFLECVQDMDHENMFWYRQDPGLGLRLIYFSYDVKMKEKGDIPEGYSVSREKKERFSLILESASTNQTSMYLCASSPQLAQREQFFGPGTRLTVL.